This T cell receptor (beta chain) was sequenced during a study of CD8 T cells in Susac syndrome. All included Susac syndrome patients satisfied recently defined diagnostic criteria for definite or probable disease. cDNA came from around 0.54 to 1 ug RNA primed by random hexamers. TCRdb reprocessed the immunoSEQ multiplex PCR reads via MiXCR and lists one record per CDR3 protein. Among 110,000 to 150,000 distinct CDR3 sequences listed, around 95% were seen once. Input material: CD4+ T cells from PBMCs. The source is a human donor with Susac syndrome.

Written as DNA, the CDR3 is TGTGCCAGCAGTCAGGGGGGCGAGCAGTACTTC. Encoded protein: CASSQGGEQYF. The chain employs TRBV6-5 and TRBJ2-7; possibly TRBD1 for D (7 bases). This CDR3 is 11 amino acids long. V was clipped by 5 bases and J by 6 bases, with 8 bases between them. Germline assignment: CDR1 MNHEY and CDR2 SVGAGI.